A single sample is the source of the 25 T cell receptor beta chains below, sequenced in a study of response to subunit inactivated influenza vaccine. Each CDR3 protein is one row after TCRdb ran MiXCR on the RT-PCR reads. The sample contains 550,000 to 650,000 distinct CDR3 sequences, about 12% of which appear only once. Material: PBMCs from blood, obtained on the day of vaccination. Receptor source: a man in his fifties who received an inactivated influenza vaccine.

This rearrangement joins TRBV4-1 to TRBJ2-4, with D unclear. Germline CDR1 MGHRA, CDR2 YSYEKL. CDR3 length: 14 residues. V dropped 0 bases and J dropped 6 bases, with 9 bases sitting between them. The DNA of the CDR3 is TGCGCCAGCAGCCAAGATGACTGGATAAACATTCAGTACTTC. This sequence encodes CASSQDDWINIQYF.

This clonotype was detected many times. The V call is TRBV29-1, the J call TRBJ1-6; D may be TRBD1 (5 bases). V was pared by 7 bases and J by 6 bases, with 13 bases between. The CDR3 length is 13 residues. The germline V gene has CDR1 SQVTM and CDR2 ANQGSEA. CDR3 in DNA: TGCAGCGCTAGGGGTGTGGGTAATTCACCCCTCCACTTT. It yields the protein CSARGVGNSPLHF.

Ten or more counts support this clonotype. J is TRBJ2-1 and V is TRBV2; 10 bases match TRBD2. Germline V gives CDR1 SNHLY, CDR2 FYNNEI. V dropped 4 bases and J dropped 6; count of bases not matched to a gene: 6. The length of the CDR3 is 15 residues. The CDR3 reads CASSGSSGSINEQFF. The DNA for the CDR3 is TGTGCCAGCAGTGGATCTAGCGGGAGTATCAATGAGCAGTTCTTC. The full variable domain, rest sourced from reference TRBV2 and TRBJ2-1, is EPEVTQTPSHQVTQMGQEVILRCVPISNHLYFYWYRQILGQKVEFLVSFYNNEISEKSEIFDDQFSVERPDGSNFTLKIRSTKLEDSAMYFCASSGSSGSINEQFFGPGTRLTVL.

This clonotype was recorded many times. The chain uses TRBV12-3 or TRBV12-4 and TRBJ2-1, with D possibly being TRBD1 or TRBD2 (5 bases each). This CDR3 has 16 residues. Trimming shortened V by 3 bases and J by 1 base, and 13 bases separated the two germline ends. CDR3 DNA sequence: TGTGCCAGCAGTTTTTCCGGGGCAAATTCCTACAATGAGCAGTTCTTC. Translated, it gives CASSFSGANSYNEQFF.

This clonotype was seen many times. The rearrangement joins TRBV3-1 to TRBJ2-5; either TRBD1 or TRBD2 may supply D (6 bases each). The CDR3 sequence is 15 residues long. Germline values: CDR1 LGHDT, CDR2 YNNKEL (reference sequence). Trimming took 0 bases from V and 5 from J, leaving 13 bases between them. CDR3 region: CASSQDPGGWETQYF. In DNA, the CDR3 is TGTGCCAGCAGCCAAGATCCCGGGGGCTGGGAGACCCAGTACTTC.

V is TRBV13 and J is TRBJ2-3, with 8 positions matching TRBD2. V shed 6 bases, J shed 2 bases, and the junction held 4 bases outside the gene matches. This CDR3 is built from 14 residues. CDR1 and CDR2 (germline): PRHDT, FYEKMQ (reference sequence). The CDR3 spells CASRERGNTDTQYF. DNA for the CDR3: TGTGCCAGCAGGGAGCGGGGGAACACAGATACGCAGTATTTT.

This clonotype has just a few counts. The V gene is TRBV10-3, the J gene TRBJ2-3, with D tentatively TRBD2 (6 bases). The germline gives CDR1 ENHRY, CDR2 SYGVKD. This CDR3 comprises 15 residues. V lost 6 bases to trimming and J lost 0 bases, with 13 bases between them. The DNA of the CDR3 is TGTGCCATCAGGGGGACTGGCCCTAGCACAGATACGCAGTATTTT. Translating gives CAIRGTGPSTDTQYF.

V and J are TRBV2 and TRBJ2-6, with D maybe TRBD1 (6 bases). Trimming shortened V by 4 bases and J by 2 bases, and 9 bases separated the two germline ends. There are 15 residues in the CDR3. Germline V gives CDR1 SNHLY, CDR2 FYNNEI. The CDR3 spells CASSGRTAGANVLTF. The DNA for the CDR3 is TGTGCCAGCAGTGGGCGGACAGCTGGGGCCAACGTCCTGACTTTC.

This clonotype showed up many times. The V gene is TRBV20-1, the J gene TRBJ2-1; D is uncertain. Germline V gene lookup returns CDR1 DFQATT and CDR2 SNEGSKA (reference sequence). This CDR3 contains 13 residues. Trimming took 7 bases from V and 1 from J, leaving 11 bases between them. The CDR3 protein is CSVLMRSYNEQFF. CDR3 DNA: TGCAGTGTTTTAATGAGGTCCTACAATGAGCAGTTCTTC.

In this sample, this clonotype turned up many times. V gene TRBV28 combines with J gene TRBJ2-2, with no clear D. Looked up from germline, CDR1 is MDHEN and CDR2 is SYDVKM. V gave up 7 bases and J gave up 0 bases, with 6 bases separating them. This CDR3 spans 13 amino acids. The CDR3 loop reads CASTGSNTGELFF. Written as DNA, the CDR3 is TGTGCCAGCACCGGGTCGAACACCGGGGAGCTGTTTTTT.

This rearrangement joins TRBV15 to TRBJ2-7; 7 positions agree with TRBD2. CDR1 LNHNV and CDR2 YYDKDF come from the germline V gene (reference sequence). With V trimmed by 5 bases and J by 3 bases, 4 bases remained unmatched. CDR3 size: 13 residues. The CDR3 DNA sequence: TGTGCCACCAGCTGGGTAGCGGGCTACGAGCAGTACTTC. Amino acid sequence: CATSWVAGYEQYF.

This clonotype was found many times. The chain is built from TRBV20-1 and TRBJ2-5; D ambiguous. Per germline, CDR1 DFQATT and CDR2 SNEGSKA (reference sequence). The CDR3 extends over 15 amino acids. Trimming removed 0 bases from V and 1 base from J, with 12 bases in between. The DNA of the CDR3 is TGCAGTGCTAGAGATGGAGCAGATCCCCAAGAGACCCAGTACTTC. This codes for CSARDGADPQETQYF.

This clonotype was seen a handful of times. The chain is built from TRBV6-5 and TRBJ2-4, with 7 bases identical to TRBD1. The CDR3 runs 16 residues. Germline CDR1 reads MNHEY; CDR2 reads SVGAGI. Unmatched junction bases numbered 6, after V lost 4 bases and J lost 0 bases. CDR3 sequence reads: CASSFQGGIAKNIQYF. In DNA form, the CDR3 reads TGTGCCAGCAGTTTCCAAGGGGGCATAGCCAAAAACATTCAGTACTTC.

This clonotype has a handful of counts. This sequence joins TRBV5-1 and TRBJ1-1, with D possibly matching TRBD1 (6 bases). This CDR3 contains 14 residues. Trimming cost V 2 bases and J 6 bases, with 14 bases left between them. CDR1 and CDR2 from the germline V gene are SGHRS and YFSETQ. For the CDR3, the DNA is TGCGCCAGCAGCTTCACAGGGCCGGAAGCTGAAGCTTTCTTT. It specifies CASSFTGPEAEAFF.

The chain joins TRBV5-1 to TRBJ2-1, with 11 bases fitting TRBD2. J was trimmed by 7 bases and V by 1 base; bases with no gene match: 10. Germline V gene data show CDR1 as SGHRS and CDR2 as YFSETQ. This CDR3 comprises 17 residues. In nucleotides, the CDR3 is TGCGCCAGCAGCTTGTCTATTTTAGCGGGGGGGAGTAATGAGCAGTTCTTC. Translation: CASSLSILAGGSNEQFF.

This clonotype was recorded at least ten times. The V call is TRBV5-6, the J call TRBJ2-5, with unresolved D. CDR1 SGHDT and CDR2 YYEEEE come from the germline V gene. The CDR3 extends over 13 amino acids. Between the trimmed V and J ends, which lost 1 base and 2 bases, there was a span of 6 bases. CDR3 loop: CASSLRIQETQYF. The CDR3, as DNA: TGTGCCAGCAGCTTGCGGATACAAGAGACCCAGTACTTC.

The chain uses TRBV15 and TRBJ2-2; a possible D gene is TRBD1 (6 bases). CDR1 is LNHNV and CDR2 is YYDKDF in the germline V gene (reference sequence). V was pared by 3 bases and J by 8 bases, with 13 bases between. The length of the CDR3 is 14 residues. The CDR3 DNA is TGTGCCACCAGCAGTGGGACACGGAGGGGGGAGCTGTTTTTT. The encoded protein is CATSSGTRRGELFF.

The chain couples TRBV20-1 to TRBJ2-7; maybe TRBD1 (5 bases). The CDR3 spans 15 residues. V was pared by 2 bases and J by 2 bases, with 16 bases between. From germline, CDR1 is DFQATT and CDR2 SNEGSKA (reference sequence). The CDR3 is CSARWQGSSTYEQYF. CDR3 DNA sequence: TGCAGTGCTAGATGGCAGGGCAGTAGCACCTACGAGCAGTACTTC.

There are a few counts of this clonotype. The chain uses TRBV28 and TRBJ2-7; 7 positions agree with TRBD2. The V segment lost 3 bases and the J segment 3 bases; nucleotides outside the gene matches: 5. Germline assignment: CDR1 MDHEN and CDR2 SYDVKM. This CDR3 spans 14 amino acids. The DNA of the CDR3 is TGTGCCAGCAGTTTCTCTCTAGCGGACTACGAGCAGTACTTC. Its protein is CASSFSLADYEQYF. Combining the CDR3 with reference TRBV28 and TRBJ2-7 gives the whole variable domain DVKVTQSSRYLVKRTGEKVFLECVQDMDHENMFWYRQDPGLGLRLIYFSYDVKMKEKGDIPEGYSVSREKKERFSLILESASTNQTSMYLCASSFSLADYEQYFGPGTRLTVT.

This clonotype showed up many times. CDR3 DNA: TGCGCCAGCAGCCTTGACAGAGGGGCAGATACGCAGTATTTT. Translation: CASSLDRGADTQYF. This chain connects TRBV5-1 to TRBJ2-3, with D possibly being TRBD1 or TRBD2 (5 bases each). The CDR3 extends over 14 amino acids. Germline V gene sequence: CDR1 SGHRS, CDR2 YFSETQ. The V end lost 4 bases, the J end lost 4 bases, and 13 bases lay between the germline ends.

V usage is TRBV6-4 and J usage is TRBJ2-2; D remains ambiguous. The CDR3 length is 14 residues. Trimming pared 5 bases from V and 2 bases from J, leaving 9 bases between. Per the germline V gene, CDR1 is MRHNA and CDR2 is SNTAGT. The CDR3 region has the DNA TGTGCCAGCAGTATCACCTCTAACACCGGGGAGCTGTTTTTT. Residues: CASSITSNTGELFF.

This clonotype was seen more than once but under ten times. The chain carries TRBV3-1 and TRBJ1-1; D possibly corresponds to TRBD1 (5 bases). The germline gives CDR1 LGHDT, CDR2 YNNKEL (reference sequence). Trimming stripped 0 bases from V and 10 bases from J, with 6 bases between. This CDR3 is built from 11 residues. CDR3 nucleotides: TGTGCCAGCAGCCAAGAGGGGGGAGCTTTCTTT. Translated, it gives CASSQEGGAFF. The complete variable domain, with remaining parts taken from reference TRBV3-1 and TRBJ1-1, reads DTAVSQTPKYLVTQMGNDKSIKCEQNLGHDTMYWYKQDSKKFLKIMFSYNNKELIINETVPNRFSPKSPDKAHLNLHINSLELGDSAVYFCASSQEGGAFFGQGTRLTVV.

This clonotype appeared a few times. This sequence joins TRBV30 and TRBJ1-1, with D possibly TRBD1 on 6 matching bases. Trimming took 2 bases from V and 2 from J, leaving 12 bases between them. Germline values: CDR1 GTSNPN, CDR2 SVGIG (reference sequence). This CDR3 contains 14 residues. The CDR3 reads CAWSHRVQNTEAFF. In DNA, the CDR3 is TGTGCCTGGAGTCACAGGGTACAAAACACTGAAGCTTTCTTT.

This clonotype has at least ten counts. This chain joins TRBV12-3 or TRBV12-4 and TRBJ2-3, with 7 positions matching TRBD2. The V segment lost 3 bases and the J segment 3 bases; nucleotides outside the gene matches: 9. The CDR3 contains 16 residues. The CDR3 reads CASSFSGGGGTDTQYF. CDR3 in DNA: TGTGCCAGCAGTTTTTCTGGGGGGGGTGGGACAGATACGCAGTATTTT.

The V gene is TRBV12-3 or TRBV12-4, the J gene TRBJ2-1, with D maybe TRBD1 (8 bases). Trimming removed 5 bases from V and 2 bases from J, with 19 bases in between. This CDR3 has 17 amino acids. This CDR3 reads CASSPTTGEGAYNEQFF. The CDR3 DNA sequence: TGTGCCAGCAGTCCAACGACAGGGGAGGGGGCCTACAATGAGCAGTTCTTC.